The 23 T cell receptor beta chains listed next were all sequenced from one sample in a study of T cells after yellow fever vaccination. TCRdb independently ran MiXCR on the 5' RACE reads; one entry per CDR3 protein. Here the sample spans 200,000 to 250,000 distinct CDR3 sequences, 6.9% being singletons. The specimen was CD4+ T cells sorted from PBMCs, collected 15 days after the yellow fever booster vaccination. The receptors were gathered from a young man who received the YFV17D yellow fever vaccine.

This clonotype was detected many times. The genes are TRBV2 and TRBJ2-2; D may match TRBD1 or TRBD2 (5 bases each). The germline V gene encodes CDR1 SNHLY and CDR2 FYNNEI. V lost 6 bases and J lost 8, with 13 bases in between. The CDR3 runs 13 residues. For the CDR3, the DNA is TGTGCCAGCAGGGACCAGGGACCTGGGGAGCTGTTTTTT. Translation gives CASRDQGPGELFF.

This clonotype appeared a few times. The gene calls are TRBV11-3 and TRBJ2-1; 8 bases are shared with TRBD2. V gave up 3 bases and J gave up 10 bases; unmatched junction bases: 5. This CDR3 has 13 residues. Germline-derived CDR1 and CDR2 are SGHNT and YENEEA. CDR3: CASSLGAGVEQFF. Written as DNA, the CDR3 is TGTGCCAGCAGCTTGGGAGCGGGAGTCGAGCAGTTCTTC.

A remark on this clonotype: The junction departs from germline at one end; a sequencing error may be responsible. The chain has TRBV7-7 and TRBJ2-5; 13 bases are a match to TRBD2. This CDR3 is built from 15 residues. Germline loops: CDR1 SSHAT, CDR2 FNYEAQ (reference sequence). CDR3 bases: TGTGCTAGCAGCCGAAGGACTAGCGGGAGAGAGACCCAGTACTTC. Its translation is CASSRRTSGRETQYF.

In its sample, this clonotype was seen a few times. The CDR3 here is CSNTGELFF. CDR3 DNA: TGCAGCAACACCGGGGAGCTGTTTTTT. J is TRBJ2-2 and V is TRBV29-1; D gene unclear. This CDR3 spans 9 amino acids. V was cut by 8 bases and J by 2 bases, with 0 bases left in between. Germline CDR1 reads SQVTM; CDR2 reads ANQGSEA.

The rearrangement joins TRBV7-2 to TRBJ2-1; the match to TRBD1 covers 8 bases. J gave up 9 bases and V 1 base, and 23 bases lay outside the gene matches. The CDR3 spans 20 residues. Germline values: CDR1 SGHTA, CDR2 FQGNSA. CDR3 residues: CASSLVQLRWGTGTLGEQFF. For the CDR3, the DNA is TGTGCCAGCAGCTTAGTGCAATTAAGGTGGGGGACAGGAACGTTGGGTGAGCAGTTCTTC. The full variable domain, rest sourced from reference TRBV7-2 and TRBJ2-1, is GAGVSQSPSNKVTEKGKDVELRCDPISGHTALYWYRQSLGQGLEFLIYFQGNSAPDKSGLPSDRFSAERTGGSVSTLTIQRTQQEDSAVYLCASSLVQLRWGTGTLGEQFFGPGTRLTVL.

The chain couples TRBV7-9 to TRBJ2-3; 9 bases are shared with TRBD2. This CDR3 region has 17 residues. Germline V lookup: CDR1 SEHNR, CDR2 FQNEAQ (reference sequence). V lost 1 base and J lost 3; bases outside the gene matches: 8. The CDR3 here is CASSLGASGKRTDTQYF. The CDR3 DNA is TGTGCCAGCAGCTTAGGGGCTAGCGGGAAACGTACAGATACGCAGTATTTT. The full variable domain, its missing parts supplied by reference TRBV7-9 and TRBJ2-3, is DTGVSQNPRHKITKRGQNVTFRCDPISEHNRLYWYRQTLGQGPEFLTYFQNEAQLEKSRLLSDRFSAERPKGSFSTLEIQRTEQGDSAMYLCASSLGASGKRTDTQYFGPGTRLTVL.

The chain recombines TRBV7-9 with TRBJ1-4, with D unresolved. Germline V gene lookup returns CDR1 SEHNR and CDR2 FQNEAQ (reference sequence). V dropped 0 bases and J dropped 8 bases, with 19 bases sitting between them. The CDR3 has 17 residues. The CDR3 protein is CASSLAADPLLYEKLFF. The CDR3 DNA reads as TGTGCCAGCAGCTTAGCGGCGGACCCCCTACTTTACGAAAAACTGTTTTTT.

The rearrangement links TRBV6-2 or TRBV6-3 to TRBJ2-1, with 10 bases aligning to TRBD2. CDR3 length: 14 amino acids. Germline trimming cut 10 bases from V and 3 bases from J; bases unmatched to any gene: 6. Germline CDR1 reads MNHEY; CDR2 reads SVGEGT. The CDR3 sequence: CATSLAGYYNEQFF. For the CDR3, the DNA is TGTGCCACCTCACTAGCGGGGTACTACAATGAGCAGTTCTTC.

This chain links TRBV19 with TRBJ1-1; D remains unclear. The germline V and J ends were trimmed by 5 bases and 1 base, with 11 bases remaining between them. Germline CDR1 and CDR2: LNHDA and SQIVND (reference sequence). This CDR3 is 14 amino acids long. CDR3 DNA sequence: TGTGCCAGTAGTTTTCGGGAGGAGAACACTGAAGCTTTCTTT. Translation gives CASSFREENTEAFF.

This clonotype came up a few times. The chain uses TRBV5-4 and TRBJ2-3; D gene uncertain. Looked up from germline, CDR1 is SGHNT and CDR2 is YYREEE (reference sequence). V was pared by 4 bases and J by 5 bases, with 14 bases between. This CDR3 has 14 amino acids. The chain's CDR3 is CASSPSATGDTQYF. CDR3 DNA: TGTGCCAGCAGCCCGAGTGCCACGGGAGATACGCAGTATTTT.

As regards this clonotype: A much larger clone is a single base away; this may be a read error. The chain links TRBV7-2 to TRBJ2-2, with TRBD2 as a possible D gene (5 bases). The CDR3 totals 14 residues. Trimming removed 8 bases at V and 7 bases at J, with 17 bases between. Germline V gene data show CDR1 as SGHTA and CDR2 as FQGNSA. The DNA for the CDR3 is TGTGCCAGCGGCACCTCGAAAGGACTCGGGGAGCTGTTTTTT. It yields the protein CASGTSKGLGELFF. Together with reference TRBV7-2 and TRBJ2-2, the CDR3 gives the full variable domain: GAGVSQSPSNKVTEKGKDVELRCDPISGHTALYWYRQSLGQGLEFLIYFQGNSAPDKSGLPSDRFSAERTGGSVSTLTIQRTQQEDSAVYLCASGTSKGLGELFFGEGSRLTVL.

This clonotype was recorded a few times. The chain joins TRBV12-3 or TRBV12-4 to TRBJ1-1; the match to TRBD1 covers 7 bases. Unmatched junction bases numbered 9, after V lost 6 bases and J lost 11 bases. CDR3 length equals 12 residues. CDR3 amino acids: CASSLNRGWAFF. The CDR3 DNA reads TGTGCCAGCAGCCTGAACAGGGGATGGGCTTTCTTT.

J is TRBJ2-7 and V is TRBV5-1; 9 bases line up with TRBD2. Germline trimming cut 2 bases from V and 3 bases from J; bases unmatched to any gene: 9. Germline V gene lookup returns CDR1 SGHRS and CDR2 YFSETQ. This CDR3 is 16 amino acids long. CDR3: CASSLISGRRGYEQYF. The CDR3 region has the DNA TGCGCCAGCAGCTTAATTAGCGGGAGAAGGGGCTACGAGCAGTACTTC.

The chain combines TRBV7-2 with TRBJ1-6, with D unclear. Trimming shortened V by 6 bases and J by 7 bases, and 16 bases separated the two germline ends. Germline lookup yields CDR1 SGHTA and CDR2 FQGNSA. The CDR3 totals 15 residues. The CDR3 spells CASRPPRGINSPLHF. The CDR3 DNA follows: TGTGCCAGCAGACCCCCCCGGGGAATCAATTCACCCCTCCACTTT.

This clonotype was detected many times. The chain's CDR3 is CASSESNARTEAFF. The CDR3 nucleotides are TGCGCCAGCAGTGAGTCGAATGCAAGGACTGAAGCTTTCTTT. The chain employs TRBV10-2 and TRBJ1-1; D uncertain. The V gene lost 0 bases and the J gene lost 5 bases, with 10 bases spanning the gap. CDR1 is WSHSY and CDR2 is SAAADI in the germline V gene. The CDR3 spans 14 residues.

This clonotype was counted at least ten times. This chain joins TRBV19 and TRBJ1-5, with TRBD1 as a possible D gene (6 bases). V dropped 6 bases and J dropped 9 bases, with 18 bases sitting between them. The CDR3 runs 14 residues. Per the germline V gene, CDR1 is LNHDA and CDR2 is SQIVND (reference sequence). CDR3 DNA sequence: TGTGCCAGTAGCACGACAGGAGCCCGGGGGCCCCAGCATTTT. Translation: CASSTTGARGPQHF.

This clonotype was seen ten or more times. The rearrangement uses TRBV12-3 or TRBV12-4 and TRBJ2-7; perhaps D is TRBD1 or TRBD2 (6 bases each). Deletions cut 6 bases from V and 5 bases from J, with 14 bases between. The CDR3 covers 13 residues. The CDR3 loop reads CASSPLGGHEQYF. The CDR3 bases are TGTGCCAGCAGCCCTTTGGGGGGCCACGAGCAGTACTTC.

The chain joins TRBV4-3 to TRBJ2-7, with D possibly matching TRBD2 (7 bases). The CDR3 is made up of 14 amino acids. Trimming cost V 5 bases and J 7 bases, with 18 bases left between them. Per the germline V gene, CDR1 is LGHNA and CDR2 is YSLEER. CDR3: CASSLVGGAEEQYF. The CDR3 DNA reads TGCGCCAGCAGCTTGGTGGGGGGGGCGGAGGAGCAGTACTTC.

This clonotype has at least ten counts. The chain has TRBV7-2 and TRBJ2-3; weak D call: TRBD2 (6 bases). The V end was cut by 5 bases, the J end by 1 base, with 10 bases between. Germline assignment: CDR1 SGHTA and CDR2 FQGNSA. This CDR3 comprises 14 residues. CDR3 nucleotide sequence: TGTGCCAGCAGCCTTAGCGGCCGCACAGATACGCAGTATTTT. It translates to CASSLSGRTDTQYF.

This clonotype has more than one count but fewer than ten. The V call is TRBV5-1, the J call TRBJ2-3; D is perhaps TRBD1 or TRBD2 (6 bases each). The CDR3 covers 17 residues. Looked up from germline, CDR1 is SGHRS and CDR2 is YFSETQ. V was pared by 4 bases and J by 0 bases, with 18 bases between. The CDR3 DNA follows: TGCGCCAGCAGCGGCGGGACAAGGTCGAAGAGCACAGATACGCAGTATTTT. It is translated as CASSGGTRSKSTDTQYF.

The chain is built from TRBV5-1 and TRBJ1-1; D gene ambiguous. Deletions cut 1 base from V and 7 bases from J, with 11 bases between. Germline CDR1 SGHRS, CDR2 YFSETQ. The length of the CDR3 is 13 residues. DNA of the CDR3: TGCGCCAGCAGCTTGAACGGGGAAGGTGAAGCTTTCTTT. Translated: CASSLNGEGEAFF.

Only a few counts were recorded for this clonotype. V and J are TRBV19 and TRBJ2-2; the D is unclear. V lost 2 bases and J 8 bases, leaving 9 bases between the germline ends. This CDR3 is 13 amino acids long. CDR1 and CDR2 from the germline V gene are LNHDA and SQIVND (reference sequence). CDR3 residues: CASSIRLRGELFF. CDR3 in DNA: TGTGCCAGTAGTATAAGACTTAGAGGGGAGCTGTTTTTT.

The table lists this clonotype with a few counts. The genes are TRBV28 and TRBJ2-7; D ambiguous. V shed 5 bases and J shed 5 bases, with 22 bases lying between them. The CDR3 loop spans 16 amino acids. CDR1 MDHEN and CDR2 SYDVKM come from the germline V gene. CDR3 bases: TGTGCCAGCAGTCTCCTTGAGGCAGTTCCGGACCACGAGCAGTACTTC. Translation gives CASSLLEAVPDHEQYF.